This TCR beta chain came from a study of blood T cells in healthy people across ages. Study conclusions and caveats: Measured against age, TCR beta diversity per million T cells decreased in a roughly linear manner.

For the second PCR, which ran for roughly 6 to 11 cycles, a sample-barcoded 5' primer and a J-beta primer mix were used. A single record per CDR3 protein comes from TCRdb applying MiXCR to the 5' RACE reads. The sample holds about 780,000 distinct CDR3 sequences, about 42% seen once. Per germline, CDR1 SGHDN and CDR2 FVKESK. Deletions cut 1 base from V and 8 bases from J, with 12 bases between. This CDR3 contains 14 residues. Concerning this clonotype itself: The antigen remains undetermined.

Every donor contributed roughly 11 milliliters of peripheral blood by blood draw. At least 7 million PBMCs were isolated per sample. The material sequenced was blood. The genes are TRBV14 and TRBJ2-1; weak D call: TRBD2 (6 bases). The TCR comes from a man older than 75 in good health. This CDR3 is CASSQGTSRYEQFF. The CDR3 coding sequence is TGTGCCAGCAGCCAAGGAACTAGCAGGTATGAGCAGTTCTTC.